At least ten counts were recorded for the clone carrying this TCR beta chain. Its target is unknown. The sample originates from a study of early T cells in non-severe SARS-CoV-2 infection. The TCR library protocol attached unique molecular identifiers to the individual cDNA molecules. One entry per CDR3 protein, called by TCRdb with MiXCR from the 5' RACE reads. This table holds about 25,000 distinct CDR3 sequences, around 6% found once. The study, taken as a whole, reports: VDJdb-based matching was biased toward anti-spike CD8 responses and missed private and CD4 specificities.

The TCR originated in an adult who was a healthcare worker with PCR-confirmed SARS-CoV-2 infection or an uninfected control (not recorded which). Source material: whole blood.

Here the CDR3 reads CASSFSGEYYGYTF. The CDR3 DNA follows: TGTGCCAGCAGTTTTTCAGGGGAGTACTATGGCTACACCTTC. J is TRBJ1-2 and V is TRBV27, with D possibly matching TRBD1 (6 bases). The germline V and J ends were trimmed by 3 bases and 3 bases, with 11 bases remaining between them. The germline V gene has CDR1 MNHEY and CDR2 SMNVEV (reference sequence). CDR3 length: 14 residues.